This TCR beta chain is from a study of identical twins. CDR3 length: 13 amino acids. V dropped 3 bases and J dropped 7 bases, with 12 bases sitting between them. From germline, CDR1 is SQVTM and CDR2 ANQGSEA. Unique molecular identifiers were present on cDNA, and template switching added a universal primer site. A single record per CDR3 protein comes from TCRdb applying MiXCR to the 5' RACE reads. The sample lists 300,000 to 400,000 distinct CDR3 sequences, roughly 12% occurring once. This clonotype was seen many times. The same sample was also used in a study of yellow fever vaccine responses in identical twins.

The rearrangement uses TRBV29-1 and TRBJ2-2; D assignment may be TRBD1 or TRBD2 (5 bases each). The sample consisted of CD8+ T cells sorted from blood. The clonotype was recovered from a young woman in good health. In DNA, the CDR3 is TGCAGCGTTGATGAAAGAGGGGTCGGGGAGCTGTTTTTT. It encodes CSVDERGVGELFF.